This is a list of T cell receptor beta chains from one sample in a study of shared clonotypes between healthy human individuals. TCRdb keeps only in-frame clones here, not all; method: immunoSEQ multiplex PCR. The sample gives approximately 1,000,000 clones, approximately 77% of which show up once; 0.89% is in the top ten. Sequenced input: memory CD4+ T cells from PBMCs. The source of these receptors is a man between 18 and 35 years old in good health. Some clones in this sample may be carry-over from other donors' samples. The CDR3 runs from the conserved cysteine through the conserved F or W. Each record gives: V gene, clone size, J gene, D gene, CDR3 protein, CDR3 DNA. D genes are given only for firm matches. Clone size, where shown, is once, few, many, or a class for clones that have expanded.

v_call: TRBV6-5
clone_size: .
j_call: TRBJ2-1
d_call: TRBD1
cdr3_aa: CASSYSGQGNNEQFF
cdr3_nt: TGTGCCAGCAGTTACTCGGGACAGGGTAACAATGAGCAGTTCTTC

v_call: TRBV5-4
clone_size: .
j_call: TRBJ2-7
d_call: .
cdr3_aa: CASSVFPYEQYF
cdr3_nt: TGTGCCAGCAGCGTGTTTCCCTACGAGCAGTACTTC

v_call: TRBV6-5
clone_size: .
j_call: TRBJ2-3
d_call: .
cdr3_aa: CASRSPANTDTQYF
cdr3_nt: TGTGCCAGCAGAAGTCCCGCCAACACAGATACGCAGTATTTT

v_call: TRBV5-1
clone_size: .
j_call: TRBJ2-3
d_call: TRBD2
cdr3_aa: CASSLTSGRGDTQYF
cdr3_nt: TGCGCCAGCAGCTTGACTAGCGGGAGAGGAGATACGCAGTATTTT

v_call: TRBV9
clone_size: once
j_call: TRBJ2-1
d_call: .
cdr3_aa: CASGPAGSYNEQFF
cdr3_nt: TGTGCCAGCGGACCCGCGGGATCCTACAATGAGCAGTTCTTC

v_call: TRBV7-9
clone_size: many
j_call: TRBJ2-2
d_call: .
cdr3_aa: CASSPTERSSGELFF
cdr3_nt: TGTGCCAGCAGCCCGACAGAGAGATCGAGCGGGGAGCTGTTTTTT

v_call: TRBV19
clone_size: .
j_call: TRBJ2-1
d_call: TRBD2
cdr3_aa: CASWSSGSSYNEQFF
cdr3_nt: TGTGCCAGTTGGTCTAGCGGGAGCTCCTACAATGAGCAGTTCTTC

v_call: TRBV5-1
clone_size: .
j_call: TRBJ2-7
d_call: .
cdr3_aa: CASSLEGSHEQYF
cdr3_nt: TGCGCCAGCAGCCTCGAGGGGTCCCACGAGCAGTACTTC

v_call: TRBV4-1
clone_size: .
j_call: TRBJ1-2
d_call: .
cdr3_aa: CASSLGGGLNYGYTF
cdr3_nt: TGCGCCAGCAGCCTTGGGGGGGGCCTTAACTATGGCTACACCTTC

v_call: TRBV19
clone_size: .
j_call: TRBJ1-1
d_call: .
cdr3_aa: CASRFEFATGAFF
cdr3_nt: TGTGCCAGTAGGTTTGAATTCGCTACCGGAGCTTTCTTT

v_call: TRBV5-1
clone_size: .
j_call: TRBJ2-3
d_call: TRBD2
cdr3_aa: CASSLDEGLVLQYF
cdr3_nt: TGCGCCAGCAGCTTGGATGAAGGACTAGTTCTCCAGTATTTT

v_call: TRBV7-7
clone_size: .
j_call: TRBJ1-4
d_call: .
cdr3_aa: CASGVRPNEKLFF
cdr3_nt: TGTGCCAGCGGGGTGAGACCTAATGAAAAACTGTTTTTT

v_call: TRBV19
clone_size: .
j_call: TRBJ1-5
d_call: .
cdr3_aa: CASRIDTDTLSNQPQHF
cdr3_nt: TGTGCCAGTAGGATTGACACGGATACCCTTAGCAATCAGCCCCAGCATTTT

v_call: TRBV23-1
clone_size: .
j_call: TRBJ1-5
d_call: .
cdr3_aa: CASSHSLRASNQPQHF
cdr3_nt: TGCGCCAGCAGTCATTCCCTGAGGGCTAGCAATCAGCCCCAGCATTTT

v_call: TRBV7-2
clone_size: .
j_call: TRBJ2-7
d_call: .
cdr3_aa: CASSLIGSGEQYF
cdr3_nt: TGTGCCAGCAGCTTAATCGGGAGTGGCGAGCAGTACTTC

v_call: TRBV28
clone_size: .
j_call: TRBJ2-4
d_call: .
cdr3_aa: CASSLRGLRNIQYF
cdr3_nt: TGTGCCAGCAGTCTAAGAGGCCTGAGAAACATTCAGTACTTC

v_call: TRBV4-1
clone_size: .
j_call: TRBJ2-3
d_call: .
cdr3_aa: CASSQIPARDTQYF
cdr3_nt: TGCGCCAGCAGCCAAATCCCCGCAAGAGATACGCAGTATTTT

v_call: TRBV7-3
clone_size: .
j_call: TRBJ2-1
d_call: .
cdr3_aa: CASTRSGSGQREQFF
cdr3_nt: TGTGCCAGTACAAGGTCGGGCTCAGGTCAAAGAGAGCAGTTCTTC

v_call: TRBV6-6
clone_size: .
j_call: TRBJ2-7
d_call: .
cdr3_aa: CASSILQYHEQYF
cdr3_nt: TGTGCCAGCAGTATACTTCAGTACCACGAGCAGTACTTC

v_call: TRBV18
clone_size: .
j_call: TRBJ1-1
d_call: .
cdr3_aa: CASSPTQTPGGSTEAFF
cdr3_nt: TGTGCCAGCTCACCAACCCAAACCCCAGGAGGATCCACTGAAGCTTTCTTT